The 28 T cell receptor beta chains listed next were all sequenced from one sample in a study of Graves' ophthalmopathy and Graves' hyperthyroidism. Amplification of TCR beta CDR3 regions used RNA transcripts. The workflow started with a first-round RT-PCR run with HTBI primers and then moved on to a second-round multiplex PCR. Using its own MiXCR run on the multiplex PCR reads, TCRdb lists one record per CDR3 protein. The repertoire consists of hundreds of thousands of distinct CDR3 sequences, with around 40% occurring once and the leading ten covering 40% to 55%. The specimen sequenced was peripheral blood. These receptor sequences come from an adult man with Graves' ophthalmopathy.

This clonotype has a count of ten or more. The gene calls are TRBV29-1 and TRBJ1-1; 10 bases map to TRBD1. Trimming removed 7 bases from V and 5 bases from J; junction bases left unmatched: 10. The CDR3 sequence is 14 residues long. The germline V gene has CDR1 SQVTM and CDR2 ANQGSEA. The CDR3 spells CSARDRGVWTEAFF. The DNA of the CDR3 is TGCAGCGCACGGGACAGGGGTGTGTGGACTGAAGCTTTCTTT.

The rearrangement joins TRBV7-3 to TRBJ2-5; D might be TRBD1 (7 bases). The J call may not be correct, given that the DNA end is closer to TRBJ2-1. The CDR3 covers 15 residues. Germline V gene lookup returns CDR1 SGHTA and CDR2 FQGTGA. CDR3 coding DNA: TGTGCCAGCAGCTTCAGGGGGGCCAGGTGGAATGAGCAGTTCTTC. Encoded protein: CASSFRGARWNEQFF.

At least ten counts were recorded for this clonotype. The chain links TRBV9 to TRBJ2-5, with D possibly matching TRBD2 (5 bases). V lost 0 bases to trimming and J lost 3 bases, with 6 bases between them. The length of the CDR3 is 13 residues. The V gene's germline CDR1 is SGDLS and CDR2 YYNGEE. The CDR3 bases are TGTGCCAGCAGCGTAGAGGGAGAAGAGACCCAGTACTTC. Translation: CASSVEGEETQYF.

The chain is built from TRBV12-3 or TRBV12-4 and TRBJ1-6; D is perhaps TRBD1 (5 bases). Trimming shortened V by 2 bases and J by 5 bases, and 10 bases separated the two germline ends. There are 15 residues in the CDR3. The CDR3 reads CASSLRGSDNSPLHF. The CDR3 DNA reads TGTGCCAGCAGTTTACGGGGGTCTGATAATTCACCCCTCCACTTT.

This rearrangement joins TRBV20-1 to TRBJ2-2; D may be TRBD1 (5 bases). V lost 5 bases to trimming and J lost 0 bases, with 16 bases between them. In germline, CDR1 is DFQATT, CDR2 SNEGSKA (reference sequence). This CDR3 spans 16 amino acids. CDR3 sequence reads: CSAGVGPLSNTGELFF. CDR3 nucleotide sequence: TGCAGTGCTGGGGTGGGGCCTTTATCGAACACCGGGGAGCTGTTTTTT.

Only a few counts were recorded for this clonotype. The rearrangement uses TRBV10-3 and TRBJ1-6; D remains ambiguous. This CDR3 contains 15 residues. Between the trimmed V and J ends, which lost 10 bases and 10 bases, there was a span of 23 bases. Germline V lookup: CDR1 ENHRY, CDR2 SYGVKD. CDR3 protein: CASVRAPSARSPLHF. CDR3 in DNA: TGTGCCAGCGTCAGAGCCCCAAGTGCCAGGTCACCCCTCCACTTT.

J is TRBJ2-5 and V is TRBV2; D unresolved. Trimming left V 6 bases short and J 4 bases short, with 9 bases between. This CDR3 spans 12 amino acids. Germline V gene lookup returns CDR1 SNHLY and CDR2 FYNNEI. The CDR3 DNA sequence: TGTGCCAGCAGCGTAAGAACAGAGACCCAGTACTTC. As protein: CASSVRTETQYF.

This sequence joins TRBV6-2 or TRBV6-3 and TRBJ2-7; maybe TRBD1 (6 bases). CDR3 size: 12 residues. V was cut by 9 bases and J by 3 bases, with 12 bases left in between. The germline gives CDR1 MNHEY, CDR2 SVGEGT. The CDR3 protein is CARPQGIYEQYF. Written as DNA, the CDR3 is TGTGCCAGGCCACAGGGAATCTACGAGCAGTACTTC.

This clonotype was counted a few times. A read error may account for a junction end that differs from germline. This chain uses TRBV10-3 with TRBJ2-2, with unresolved D. Germline CDR1 reads ENHRY; CDR2 reads SYGVKD. CDR3 length equals 13 residues. The CDR3 DNA reads TGTGCCAGCAGTTCGATGAACACCGGGGAGCTGTTTTTT. Its translation: CASSSMNTGELFF.

At least ten counts were recorded for this clonotype. The V gene is TRBV20-1, the J gene TRBJ1-2; unclear D gene. Germline CDR1 DFQATT, CDR2 SNEGSKA (reference sequence). Trimming removed 4 bases from V and 5 bases from J, with 14 bases in between. The CDR3 covers 13 residues. This CDR3 reads CSATGIAAYGYTF. In nucleotides, the CDR3 is TGCAGTGCTACGGGGATAGCTGCGTATGGCTACACCTTC.

This chain joins TRBV29-1 and TRBJ2-7, with a possible D match to TRBD2 (5 bases). CDR1 is SQVTM and CDR2 is ANQGSEA in the germline V gene. The length of the CDR3 is 14 residues. V was trimmed by 7 bases and J by 0 bases, leaving 16 bases between them. The CDR3 region has the DNA TGCAGCGCGCAGGAAACTAGGGCCTCCTACGAGCAGTACTTC. This sequence encodes CSAQETRASYEQYF.

This clonotype was detected once. The chain links TRBV15 to TRBJ2-7, with D unresolved. This CDR3 has 11 amino acids. Germline-derived CDR1 and CDR2 are LNHNV and YYDKDF (reference sequence). The V end lost 0 bases, the J end lost 6 bases, and 3 bases lay between the germline ends. As DNA, the CDR3 is TGTGCCACCAGCAGAGAGGGCGAGCAGTACTTC. It yields the protein CATSREGEQYF.

The chain joins TRBV20-1 to TRBJ1-2; 8 bases align to TRBD1. V gave up 2 bases and J gave up 8 bases; unmatched junction bases: 13. Germline CDR1 DFQATT, CDR2 SNEGSKA (reference sequence). This CDR3 region has 15 residues. The CDR3: CSARPLTGVLEGYTF. DNA for the CDR3: TGCAGTGCTAGACCACTGACAGGGGTGTTGGAGGGCTACACCTTC.

About this clonotype: A read error may be the cause here, since a much bigger clone is one base away. J is TRBJ1-1 and V is TRBV7-9, with no clear D. Germline CDR1 SEHNR, CDR2 FQNEAQ (reference sequence). The CDR3 consists of 14 residues. V was cut by 2 bases and J by 4 bases, with 11 bases left in between. Here the CDR3 reads CASSLIRPGTEAFF. DNA for the CDR3: TGTGCCAGCAGCTTAATCAGGCCAGGCACTGAAGCTTTCTTT.

This sequence joins TRBV7-6 and TRBJ1-1; D possibly corresponds to TRBD1 (5 bases). V lost 2 bases and J 1 base, leaving 11 bases between the germline ends. This CDR3 contains 15 residues. Germline V gene data show CDR1 as SGHVS and CDR2 as FNYEAQ. The CDR3 coding sequence is TGTGCCAGCAGCTTATTCGGTGGACAGAACACTGAAGCTTTCTTT. It codes for CASSLFGGQNTEAFF. Filled out from reference TRBV7-6 and TRBJ1-1, the complete variable domain reads GAGVSQSPRYKVTKRGQDVALRCDPISGHVSLYWYRQALGQGPEFLTYFNYEAQQDKSGLPNDRFSAERPEGSISTLTIQRTEQRDSAMYRCASSLFGGQNTEAFFGQGTRLTVV.

DNA of the CDR3: TGTGCCTGGAGTAGTGAAGGGGAGACCCAGTACTTC. This translates into CAWSSEGETQYF. The chain combines TRBV19 with TRBJ2-5; D unclear. Looked up from germline, CDR1 is LNHDA and CDR2 is SQIVND (reference sequence). The CDR3 is 12 residues long. The V end lost 11 bases, the J end lost 5 bases, and 15 bases lay between the germline ends.

This clonotype has more than one count but fewer than ten. J is TRBJ1-2 and V is TRBV12-3 or TRBV12-4, with a weak D call TRBD1 (5 bases). V lost 5 bases and J lost 7, with 20 bases in between. There are 15 residues in the CDR3. DNA for the CDR3: TGTGCCAGCAGTCCTCCCGGGACCCCGATGAGTGGCTACACCTTC. Encoded protein: CASSPPGTPMSGYTF.

This clonotype occurred many times. The chain recombines TRBV15 with TRBJ2-7, with D perhaps being TRBD1 or TRBD2 (6 bases each). The CDR3 has 16 amino acids. Trimming removed 5 bases at V and 6 bases at J, with 23 bases between. Germline assignment: CDR1 LNHNV and CDR2 YYDKDF (reference sequence). The CDR3 DNA sequence: TGTGCCACCAGCTCACGGACAGTCGGAGGGGATTGCGAGCAGTACTTC. Translating it yields CATSSRTVGGDCEQYF.

V is TRBV2 and J is TRBJ1-6; no definite D call. CDR1 and CDR2 (germline): SNHLY, FYNNEI. Between the trimmed V and J ends, which lost 7 bases and 13 bases, there was a span of 2 bases. The CDR3 is 8 residues long. The CDR3 loop reads CASTPLHF. CDR3 nucleotides: TGTGCCAGCACCCCCCTCCACTTT.

V is TRBV2 and J is TRBJ1-2; no firm D call. The CDR3 consists of 11 residues. Trimming took 6 bases from V and 7 from J, leaving 9 bases between them. From germline, CDR1 is SNHLY and CDR2 FYNNEI. The CDR3 is CASRLGFGYTF. CDR3 nucleotides: TGTGCCAGCAGGCTCGGGTTTGGCTACACCTTC.

The gene calls are TRBV15 and TRBJ1-2; 7 bases match TRBD1. The CDR3 loop spans 14 amino acids. Germline V gives CDR1 LNHNV, CDR2 YYDKDF (reference sequence). V lost 3 bases, J lost 6 bases, and 7 bases stayed unmatched. The CDR3 region is CATSSETGWDGYTF. The CDR3 DNA sequence: TGTGCCACCAGCAGTGAGACAGGGTGGGATGGCTACACCTTC.

This clonotype was found many times. The J gene is TRBJ2-7, the V gene TRBV29-1; 7 bases are a match to TRBD2. With 0 bases clipped from V and 0 bases from J, the junction kept 8 bases outside the gene matches. Germline V lookup: CDR1 SQVTM, CDR2 ANQGSEA. This CDR3 has 16 amino acids. This CDR3 is CSVEDRGEGSSYEQYF. The CDR3 region has the DNA TGCAGCGTTGAAGATCGGGGGGAGGGGAGCTCCTACGAGCAGTACTTC.

The DNA of the CDR3 is TGTGCCATCAGGGGGACAGGGGGCGAGGGAAATGAGCAGTTCTTC. Protein product: CAIRGTGGEGNEQFF. The rearrangement joins TRBV10-3 to TRBJ2-1; 12 bases are shared with TRBD1. The CDR3 totals 15 residues. CDR1 and CDR2 from the germline V gene are ENHRY and SYGVKD. J lost 7 bases, V lost 6 bases, and 7 bases had no gene match.

The chain combines TRBV10-1 with TRBJ2-5; 9 bases line up with TRBD2. After removal of 5 bases from V and 3 bases from J, the junction contained 4 bases not matched to a gene. The CDR3 is 14 residues long. Germline values: CDR1 WNHNN, CDR2 SYGVQD (reference sequence). The CDR3 DNA reads as TGCGCCAGCAGTCCGACTAGCGGAGAAGAGACCCAGTACTTC. It specifies CASSPTSGEETQYF.

This clonotype appeared a few times. V usage is TRBV20-1 and J usage is TRBJ1-5; TRBD1 might be the D (5 bases). The CDR3 runs 14 residues. Trimming removed 0 bases at V and 5 bases at J, with 11 bases between. Germline lookup yields CDR1 DFQATT and CDR2 SNEGSKA (reference sequence). This CDR3 is CSARDGDGDQPQHF. CDR3 sequence (DNA): TGCAGTGCTAGAGATGGGGACGGAGATCAGCCCCAGCATTTT.

The chain recombines TRBV2 with TRBJ2-5, with D possibly matching TRBD2 (6 bases). V lost 2 bases, J lost 6 bases, and 13 bases lay in between. Germline values: CDR1 SNHLY, CDR2 FYNNEI. CDR3 length: 14 residues. The CDR3 reads CASSEWGGRQTQYF. The CDR3 bases are TGTGCCAGCAGTGAATGGGGTGGGAGGCAGACCCAGTACTTC.

This clonotype was recorded many times. The rearrangement links TRBV29-1 to TRBJ2-7, with a tentative D call TRBD1 (6 bases). The CDR3 is 13 residues long. In germline, CDR1 is SQVTM, CDR2 ANQGSEA. Trimming left V 1 base short and J 5 bases short, with 12 bases between. In DNA, the CDR3 is TGCAGCGTTGAAGCAGGGGTTGGGAACGAGCAGTACTTC. Protein product: CSVEAGVGNEQYF.

This clonotype was recorded at least ten times. The gene calls are TRBV7-9 and TRBJ1-6; weak D call: TRBD1 (5 bases). V was trimmed by 5 bases and J by 6 bases, leaving 17 bases between them. The CDR3 consists of 16 residues. CDR1 SEHNR and CDR2 FQNEAQ come from the germline V gene (reference sequence). The CDR3 coding sequence is TGTGCCAGCAGCCCGTCGGGGGGACCGCTTAATTCACCCCTCCACTTT. Encoded protein: CASSPSGGPLNSPLHF. The full variable domain, completed using reference TRBV7-9 and TRBJ1-6, is DTGVSQNPRHKITKRGQNVTFRCDPISEHNRLYWYRQTLGQGPEFLTYFQNEAQLEKSRLLSDRFSAERPKGSFSTLEIQRTEQGDSAMYLCASSPSGGPLNSPLHFGNGTRLTVT.